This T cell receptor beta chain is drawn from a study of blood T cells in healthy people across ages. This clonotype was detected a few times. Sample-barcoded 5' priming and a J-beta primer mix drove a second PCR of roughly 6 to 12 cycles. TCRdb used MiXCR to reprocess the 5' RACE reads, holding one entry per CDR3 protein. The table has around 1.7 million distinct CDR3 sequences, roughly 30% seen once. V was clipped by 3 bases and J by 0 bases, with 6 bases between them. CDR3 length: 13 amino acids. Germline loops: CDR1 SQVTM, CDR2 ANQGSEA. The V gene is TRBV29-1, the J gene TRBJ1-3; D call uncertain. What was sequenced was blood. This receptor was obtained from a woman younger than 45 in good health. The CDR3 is CSVDEGSGNTIYF. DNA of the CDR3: TGCAGCGTTGATGAGGGCTCTGGAAACACCATATATTTT.